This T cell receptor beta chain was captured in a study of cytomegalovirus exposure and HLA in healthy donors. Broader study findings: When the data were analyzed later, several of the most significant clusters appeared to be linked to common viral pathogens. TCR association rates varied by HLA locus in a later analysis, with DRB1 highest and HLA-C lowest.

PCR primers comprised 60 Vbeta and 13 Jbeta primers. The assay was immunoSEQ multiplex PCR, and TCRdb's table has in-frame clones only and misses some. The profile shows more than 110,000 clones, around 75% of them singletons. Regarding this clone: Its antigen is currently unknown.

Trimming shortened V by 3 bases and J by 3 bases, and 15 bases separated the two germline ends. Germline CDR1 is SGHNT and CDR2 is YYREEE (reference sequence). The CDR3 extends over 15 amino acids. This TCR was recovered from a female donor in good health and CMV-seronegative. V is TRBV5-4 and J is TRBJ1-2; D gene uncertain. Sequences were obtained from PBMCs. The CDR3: CASSSAAEVDYGYTF. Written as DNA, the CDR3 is TGTGCCAGCAGCTCCGCCGCAGAGGTAGACTATGGCTACACCTTC.